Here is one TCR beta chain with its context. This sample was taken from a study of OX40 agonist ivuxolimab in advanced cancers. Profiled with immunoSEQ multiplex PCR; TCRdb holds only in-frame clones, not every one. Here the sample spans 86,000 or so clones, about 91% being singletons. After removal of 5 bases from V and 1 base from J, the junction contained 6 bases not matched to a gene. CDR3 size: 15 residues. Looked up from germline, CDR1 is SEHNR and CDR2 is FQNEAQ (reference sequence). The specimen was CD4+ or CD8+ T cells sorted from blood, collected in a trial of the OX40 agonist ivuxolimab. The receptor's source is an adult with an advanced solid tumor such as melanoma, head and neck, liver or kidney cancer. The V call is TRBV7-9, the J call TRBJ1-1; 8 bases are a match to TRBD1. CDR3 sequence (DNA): TGTGCCAGCAGCGGACCCGGGACAGGGAACACTGAAGCTTTCTTT. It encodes CASSGPGTGNTEAFF.